One and the same sample provided the 3 T cell receptor beta chains below, sequenced in a study of cytomegalovirus exposure and HLA in healthy donors. Use of 60 Vbeta and 13 Jbeta primers characterized the PCR. Here immunoSEQ multiplex PCR was the method, and the copy in TCRdb shows in-frame clones only, minus some. The data contain some 100,000 clones, roughly 80% of them seen just once; the ten biggest clones take up 4.9%. The specimen was PBMCs. These receptors originate from a man aged 45-65 years in good health and CMV-seropositive.

Comment on this clone: The sample contains more than one DNA sequence encoding this CDR3. J is TRBJ1-5 and V is TRBV27, with a tentative D call TRBD1 (6 bases). Deletions cut 5 bases from V and 2 bases from J, with 10 bases between. The CDR3 loop spans 14 amino acids. Germline V gene sequence: CDR1 MNHEY, CDR2 SMNVEV (reference sequence). For the CDR3, the DNA is TGTGCCAGCAGTCTTCGACAGGGCAATCAGCCCCAGCATTTT. Amino acid sequence: CASSLRQGNQPQHF.

This clone was seen a single time. This specimen includes other DNA sequences encoding the same CDR3. The V call is TRBV6-5, the J call TRBJ1-2; 9 bases match TRBD1. CDR1 is MNHEY and CDR2 is SVGAGI in the germline V gene. CDR3 length equals 14 residues. Trimming at V came to 5 bases and at J to 7 bases, leaving 8 bases not matched to a gene. CDR3 nucleotides: TGTGCCAGCAGTGGCCGGGACAGGGTTCCTGGCTACACCTTC. Its translation: CASSGRDRVPGYTF.

The chain is built from TRBV30 and TRBJ1-3; possibly TRBD1 for D (5 bases). Trimming took 1 base from V and 2 from J, leaving 12 bases between them. CDR3 length: 15 amino acids. The germline V gene has CDR1 GTSNPN and CDR2 SVGIG (reference sequence). The CDR3 nucleotides read TGTGCCTGGAGTGCTCAGGGAAAGGCTGGAAACACCATATATTTT. Its translation is CAWSAQGKAGNTIYF.